The rows below give T cell receptor beta chains drawn from one sample of a study of blood T cell repertoires in COVID-19. Measured with immunoSEQ multiplex PCR; TCRdb has only the in-frame clones, and not every one. Of roughly 160,000 clones listed, 79% are singletons. Sequencing was done on a sample of PBMCs or T cells enriched from blood (not recorded which). These receptors came from a woman aged 70 to 79 in a cohort exposed to, infected with or recovered from COVID-19 (not recorded which). The CDR3 runs from the conserved cysteine through the conserved F or W.

TRBV10-1	TRBJ1-1	CASSGDRSNTEAFF
TRBV24-1	TRBJ2-5	CATSPRRGGGETQYF
TRBV28	TRBJ2-5	CASSFGFQETQYF
TRBV11-2	TRBJ1-2	CASSYRTGGGYTF
TRBV6-5	TRBJ2-3	CASSTSGSTDTQYF
TRBV5-1	TRBJ1-1	CASSWTGVNTEAFF
TRBV6-5	TRBJ2-1	CASPRLSGGEQFF
TRBV19	TRBJ1-5	CASSIAAWGNQPQHF
TRBV30	TRBJ2-1	CALTGTGSNEQFF
TRBV21-1	TRBJ2-7	CASSIAGQGPYEQYF
TRBV28	TRBJ2-3	CASRLAGPNTQYF
TRBV9	TRBJ2-7	CASSAGTSRQVVYF
TRBV6-8	TRBJ2-5	CASRPEERELGETQYF
TRBV7-2	TRBJ2-3	CASSPASTSGRAQQYF
TRBV12-3/TRBV12-4	TRBJ1-3	CASSRERGNTIYF
TRBV2	TRBJ2-7	CASSTGQAAYEQYF
TRBV4-2	TRBJ1-1	CASSSPGKTEAFF
TRBV7-2	TRBJ1-6	CASSLGRVSNSPLHF
TRBV16	TRBJ2-7	CASSPRWEGLEQYF
TRBV4-3	TRBJ2-1	CASSQVLGGGGASGNEQFF
TRBV3-1/TRBV3-2	TRBJ2-7	CASSQENSRQYF
TRBV12-3/TRBV12-4	TRBJ2-7	CASSQTGTEQYF
TRBV6-5	TRBJ2-7	CASSPDRGQYEQYF
TRBV10-3	TRBJ2-7	CAIRSAAAGEEQYF
TRBV4-1	TRBJ1-2	CASSHTISRVKGGYTF
TRBV2	TRBJ2-1	CASRQTSGSWDEQFF
TRBV2	TRBJ2-5	CASTRTGETQYF
TRBV5-6	TRBJ1-2	CASRFLDREFYGYTF
TRBV28	TRBJ2-7	CASSLLYEQYF
TRBV6-5	TRBJ1-4	CASSRGLDEKLFF
TRBV12-3/TRBV12-4	TRBJ2-7	CASSFGGTYEQYF
TRBV7-2	TRBJ1-2	CASSPRPDRVGYTF
TRBV5-1	TRBJ1-6	CASSPGRGTGDSPLHF
TRBV10-3	TRBJ1-6	CAISEFEVPNSPLHF
TRBV7-2	TRBJ1-4	CASSLARGGLEKLFF
TRBV7-3	TRBJ2-2	CASSSQSRGNTGELFF
TRBV5-1	TRBJ1-2	CASSLGAGSYGYTF
TRBV5-1	TRBJ2-7	CASSQGTSGPYEQYF
TRBV6-2/TRBV6-3	TRBJ2-5	CASSYVAEETQYF
TRBV12-3/TRBV12-4	TRBJ1-2	CASRQGTYGYTF
TRBV28	TRBJ1-5	CASSSGQDQPQHF
TRBV18	TRBJ1-1	CASSPLGQGNTEAFF